Presented here are 26 T cell receptor beta chains from one specimen sequenced in a study of blood T cell repertoires in COVID-19. The table came from immunoSEQ multiplex PCR; TCRdb's copy has only in-frame clones and leaves some out. The repertoire holds 120,000 to 150,000 clones, with approximately 83% as singletons. Material for sequencing was peripheral blood. Source of these receptors: a woman aged 55-69 years with COVID-19, enrolled during active disease.

The chain joins TRBV5-4 to TRBJ1-1, with D maybe TRBD1 (5 bases). Trimming pared 4 bases from V and 1 base from J, leaving 17 bases between. Germline V gives CDR1 SGHNT, CDR2 YYREEE (reference sequence). The CDR3 loop spans 16 amino acids. The CDR3 DNA follows: TGTGCCAGCAGCCCGGGGGTCGGGGAATCGAACACTGAAGCTTTCTTT. It is translated as CASSPGVGESNTEAFF.

This clone was seen more than once but under ten times. The chain combines TRBV2 with TRBJ2-2; weak D call: TRBD2 (5 bases). V was pared by 3 bases and J by 6 bases, with 11 bases between. Germline lookup yields CDR1 SNHLY and CDR2 FYNNEI. The CDR3 sequence is 14 residues long. The CDR3 DNA reads as TGTGCCAGCAGTGAGGAAAGTAGCGCCGGGGAGCTGTTTTTT. Translation gives CASSEESSAGELFF.

The chain links TRBV25-1 to TRBJ1-3; D is perhaps TRBD1 (6 bases). The CDR3 runs 12 residues. Germline V gene data show CDR1 as MGHDK and CDR2 as SYGVNS. Trimming took 10 bases from V and 4 from J, leaving 11 bases between them. The CDR3 DNA reads as TGTGCCATAGGCGGACAGGGAAACACCATATATTTT. It encodes CAIGGQGNTIYF.

In DNA form, the CDR3 reads TGTGCCAGTAGTATTCTGGCTTACAATGAGCAGTTCTTC. Its translation: CASSILAYNEQFF. This chain links TRBV19 with TRBJ2-1, with D hard to call. V gave up 3 bases and J gave up 4 bases, with 7 bases separating them. The CDR3 is made up of 13 amino acids. CDR1 is LNHDA, CDR2 SQIVND, per germline (reference sequence).

The chain carries TRBV5-8 and TRBJ1-4; no clear D gene. Germline values: CDR1 SGHTS, CDR2 YDEGEE. The V and J ends lost 2 bases and 5 bases respectively, with 10 bases between them. CDR3 size: 14 residues. CDR3 amino acids: CASSFELPNEKLFF. Written as DNA, the CDR3 is TGTGCCAGCAGCTTCGAACTGCCGAATGAAAAACTGTTTTTT.

In this sample, this clone turned up a few times. This CDR3 reads CSASSPGLPGELFF. The CDR3, as DNA: TGCAGTGCGAGTAGCCCGGGACTCCCCGGGGAGCTGTTTTTT. V is TRBV20-1 and J is TRBJ2-2, with D maybe TRBD2 (6 bases). V shed 6 bases and J shed 6 bases, with 17 bases lying between them. This CDR3 comprises 14 residues. In germline, CDR1 is DFQATT, CDR2 SNEGSKA (reference sequence).

This chain joins TRBV28 and TRBJ1-5; TRBD1 aligns across 7 bases. V gave up 7 bases and J gave up 6 bases; unmatched junction bases: 9. The CDR3 consists of 14 residues. Germline CDR1 is MDHEN and CDR2 is SYDVKM. CDR3 in DNA: TGTGCCAGCATTGAAGACAGGGATAGTCAGCCCCAGCATTTT. It is translated as CASIEDRDSQPQHF.

The chain combines TRBV10-3 with TRBJ2-3; TRBD2 agrees at 10 bases. CDR3 length: 16 residues. V gave up 0 bases and J gave up 4 bases; unmatched junction bases: 4. Germline CDR1 ENHRY, CDR2 SYGVKD. The CDR3 bases are TGTGCCATCAGTGAGTCGCAGCGGGGGGGCCCAGATACGCAGTATTTT. Its translation: CAISESQRGGPDTQYF.

The CDR3, as DNA: TGTGCCAGTAGTAAAGGACAGCTGCAGCATTTT. Translation gives CASSKGQLQHF. The gene calls are TRBV19 and TRBJ1-5; D is possibly TRBD1 (6 bases). The V gene's germline CDR1 is LNHDA and CDR2 SQIVND (reference sequence). The CDR3 has 11 residues. The ends were cut back, 4 bases at V and 13 bases at J, with 11 bases in the middle. The whole variable domain, remainder taken from reference TRBV19 and TRBJ1-5, is DGGITQSPKYLFRKEGQNVTLSCEQNLNHDAMYWYRQDPGQGLRLIYYSQIVNDFQKGDIAEGYSVSREKKESFPLTVTSAQKNPTAFYLCASSKGQLQHFGDGTRLSIL.

This clone has more than one count but fewer than ten. The chain uses TRBV20-1 and TRBJ2-3; D is perhaps TRBD1 (6 bases). The CDR3 consists of 11 residues. Trimming stripped 3 bases from V and 7 bases from J, with 8 bases between. The germline gives CDR1 DFQATT, CDR2 SNEGSKA (reference sequence). CDR3 loop: CSARGHNTQYF. The DNA for the CDR3 is TGCAGTGCTAGGGGACATAATACGCAGTATTTT.

The rearrangement links TRBV6-2 or TRBV6-3 to TRBJ1-4; perhaps TRBD1 as D (6 bases). Germline V gene lookup returns CDR1 MNHEY and CDR2 SVGEGT. This CDR3 comprises 16 residues. The V end was cut by 6 bases, the J end by 0 bases, with 14 bases between. The CDR3 loop is CASSRRQAATNEKLFF. DNA for the CDR3: TGTGCCAGCAGCCGAAGACAGGCGGCAACTAATGAAAAACTGTTTTTT.

The gene calls are TRBV6-4 and TRBJ1-1, with D perhaps matching TRBD1 (6 bases). V lost 6 bases and J 3 bases, leaving 11 bases between the germline ends. Germline V gene lookup returns CDR1 MRHNA and CDR2 SNTAGT. The CDR3 runs to 13 residues. The CDR3 spells CASSGQSDTEAFF. The CDR3, as DNA: TGTGCCAGCAGCGGACAGTCGGACACTGAAGCTTTCTTT.

CDR3 sequence (DNA): TGTGCCAGCAGCTTTGAGGCAGGGTGGAACACTGAAGCTTTCTTT. Translation gives CASSFEAGWNTEAFF. This chain joins TRBV5-6 and TRBJ1-1, with D possibly matching TRBD1 (5 bases). Trimming removed 2 bases from V and 1 base from J, with 12 bases in between. The CDR3 sequence is 15 residues long. CDR1 is SGHDT, CDR2 YYEEEE, per germline.

CDR3 amino acids: CASSKDVQYNSPLHF. DNA of the CDR3: TGTGCCAGCAGCAAAGACGTACAGTATAATTCACCCCTCCACTTT. The chain carries TRBV21-1 and TRBJ1-6; TRBD1 reflects the table's D call only, with no check against the DNA. TRBV21-1 is reported as a pseudogene. This CDR3 has 15 residues.

This clone has a single count. The rearrangement links TRBV23-1 to TRBJ2-5; D is perhaps TRBD1 (6 bases). TRBV23-1 is an ORF; its function is uncertain. With 10 bases removed from V and 1 base from J, the gap between germline ends came to 19 bases. The CDR3 is 15 amino acids. The CDR3 region is CAKKGEDRPQETQYF. The CDR3 DNA follows: TGCGCCAAAAAGGGGGAAGACAGACCCCAAGAGACCCAGTACTTC.

Here the CDR3 reads CASSDLGSTEAFF. The CDR3 nucleotides read TGTGCCAGCAGCGATCTGGGGAGCACTGAAGCTTTCTTT. The gene calls are TRBV9 and TRBJ1-1; D ambiguous. Deletions cut 3 bases from V and 4 bases from J, with 10 bases between. The CDR3 is 13 residues long. Looked up from germline, CDR1 is SGDLS and CDR2 is YYNGEE.

DNA of the CDR3: TGCAGCGTTGAACGAAGGGAGGGGGGAAACACCATATATTTT. This codes for CSVERREGGNTIYF. The gene calls are TRBV29-1 and TRBJ1-3; maybe TRBD1 (5 bases). Germline CDR1 reads SQVTM; CDR2 reads ANQGSEA. This CDR3 is built from 14 residues. The V end lost 2 bases, the J end lost 4 bases, and 12 bases lay between the germline ends. The variable domain in full, with the rest retrieved from reference TRBV29-1 and TRBJ1-3, is SAVISQKPSRDICQRGTSLTIQCQVDSQVTMMFWYRQQPGQSLTLIATANQGSEATYESGFVIDKFPISRPNLTFSTLTVSNMSPEDSSIYLCSVERREGGNTIYFGEGSWLTVV.

The chain recombines TRBV25-1 with TRBJ2-5; TRBD1 matches at 7 bases. V lost 3 bases and J lost 5; bases outside the gene matches: 15. This CDR3 is 17 amino acids long. CDR1 MGHDK and CDR2 SYGVNS come from the germline V gene. CDR3 residues: CASSDTHGQASAETQYF. Here the CDR3 DNA reads TGTGCCAGCAGTGACACCCACGGACAGGCGTCCGCGGAGACCCAGTACTTC.

This clone has just one count. The genes are TRBV4-1 and TRBJ1-2; D might be TRBD1 (6 bases). Germline CDR1 and CDR2: MGHRA and YSYEKL. V lost 4 bases and J 4 bases, leaving 16 bases between the germline ends. The CDR3 loop spans 15 amino acids. The CDR3 bases are TGCGCCAGCAGCCGCGCCCAAAGGGGGACCTATGGCTACACCTTC. Encoded protein: CASSRAQRGTYGYTF.

The chain couples TRBV14 to TRBJ2-5, with D possibly being TRBD2 (7 bases). CDR3 length: 15 residues. Trimming took off 2 bases at V and 5 bases at J, with 15 bases between the two ends. Germline values: CDR1 SGHDN, CDR2 FVKESK. CDR3 residues: CASSQHPGGRETQYF. CDR3 coding DNA: TGTGCCAGCAGCCAACATCCGGGGGGCAGGGAGACCCAGTACTTC. The whole variable domain, remainder taken from reference TRBV14 and TRBJ2-5, is EAGVTQFPSHSVIEKGQTVTLRCDPISGHDNLYWYRRVMGKEIKFLLHFVKESKQDESGMPNNRFLAERTGGTYSTLKVQPAELEDSGVYFCASSQHPGGRETQYFGPGTRLLVL.

V usage is TRBV3-1 (or the pseudogene TRBV3-2) and J usage is TRBJ2-1; D is possibly TRBD1 (7 bases). Trimming removed 0 bases from V and 7 bases from J, with 13 bases in between. The V gene's germline CDR1 is LGHDT and CDR2 YNNKEL (reference sequence). The CDR3 extends over 15 amino acids. Here the CDR3 DNA reads TGTGCCAGCAGCCAAGATACGACAGGGACTAATGAGCAGTTCTTC. It is translated as CASSQDTTGTNEQFF.

This clone was recorded a few times. This sequence joins TRBV7-2 and TRBJ2-7; 8 nucleotides line up with TRBD1. This CDR3 is 14 amino acids long. The junction had 7 bases not matched to a gene; V was cut back by 4 bases and J by 5 bases. CDR1 is SGHTA and CDR2 is FQGNSA in the germline V gene. The DNA for the CDR3 is TGTGCCAGCAGCTCCGACAGGGGTAAGAACGAGCAGTACTTC. Translating it yields CASSSDRGKNEQYF.

J is TRBJ2-7 and V is TRBV6-6; D is possibly TRBD1 (5 bases). CDR3 length: 13 residues. Trimming took off 0 bases at V and 4 bases at J, with 7 bases between the two ends. The germline V gene encodes CDR1 MNHNY and CDR2 SVGAGI (reference sequence). In DNA form, the CDR3 reads TGTGCCAGCAGTTACTCTCAGGGTTACGAGCAGTACTTC. Translated: CASSYSQGYEQYF.

The chain uses TRBV6-5 and TRBJ2-5, with D possibly being TRBD2 (5 bases). Germline CDR1 is MNHEY and CDR2 is SVGAGI. V was shortened by 0 bases and J by 0 bases, with 8 bases between the two germline ends. The CDR3 has 15 amino acids. The CDR3 here is CASSYSGEYQETQYF. The CDR3 DNA follows: TGTGCCAGCAGTTACTCTGGGGAGTACCAAGAGACCCAGTACTTC.

This clone has a single count. The chain recombines TRBV2 with TRBJ2-3; TRBD2 agrees at 9 bases. This CDR3 has 12 residues. The trim removed 4 bases at V and 13 bases at J, leaving 6 bases unmatched. The germline V gene has CDR1 SNHLY and CDR2 FYNNEI. The CDR3 DNA reads TGTGCCAGCAGTGCGGGACTAGCCCATAAGTATTTT. Its protein is CASSAGLAHKYF. The whole variable domain, remainder taken from reference TRBV2 and TRBJ2-3, is EPEVTQTPSHQVTQMGQEVILRCVPISNHLYFYWYRQILGQKVEFLVSFYNNEISEKSEIFDDQFSVERPDGSNFTLKIRSTKLEDSAMYFCASSAGLAHKYFGPGTRLTVL.

CDR3 region: CASSLSPGVGNTIYF. CDR3 DNA sequence: TGTGCCAGCAGCTTATCTCCAGGGGTCGGAAACACCATATATTTT. This chain connects TRBV11-1 to TRBJ1-3, with D possibly matching TRBD1 (6 bases). This CDR3 has 15 residues. Trimming shortened V by 2 bases and J by 4 bases, and 12 bases separated the two germline ends. Germline CDR1 reads SGHAT; CDR2 reads FQDESV (reference sequence).